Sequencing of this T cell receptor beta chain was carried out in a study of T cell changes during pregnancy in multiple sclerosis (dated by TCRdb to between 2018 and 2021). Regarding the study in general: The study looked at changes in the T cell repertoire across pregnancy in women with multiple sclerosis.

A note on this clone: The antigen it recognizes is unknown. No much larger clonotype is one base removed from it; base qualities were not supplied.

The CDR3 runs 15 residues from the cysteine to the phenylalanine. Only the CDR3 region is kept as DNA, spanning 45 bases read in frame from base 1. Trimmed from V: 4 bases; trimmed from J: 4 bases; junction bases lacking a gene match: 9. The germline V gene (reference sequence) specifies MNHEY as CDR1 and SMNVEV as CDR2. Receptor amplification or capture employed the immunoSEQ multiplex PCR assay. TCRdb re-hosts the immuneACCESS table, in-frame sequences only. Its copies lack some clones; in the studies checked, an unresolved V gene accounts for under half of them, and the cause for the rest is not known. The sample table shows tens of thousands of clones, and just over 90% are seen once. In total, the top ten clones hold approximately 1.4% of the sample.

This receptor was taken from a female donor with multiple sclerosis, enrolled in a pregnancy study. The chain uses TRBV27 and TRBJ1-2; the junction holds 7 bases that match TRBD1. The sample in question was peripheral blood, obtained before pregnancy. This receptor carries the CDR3 CASSSGFGTVYGYTF. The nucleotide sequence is TGTGCCAGCAGTTCTGGGTTCGGGACAGTCTATGGCTACACCTTC.